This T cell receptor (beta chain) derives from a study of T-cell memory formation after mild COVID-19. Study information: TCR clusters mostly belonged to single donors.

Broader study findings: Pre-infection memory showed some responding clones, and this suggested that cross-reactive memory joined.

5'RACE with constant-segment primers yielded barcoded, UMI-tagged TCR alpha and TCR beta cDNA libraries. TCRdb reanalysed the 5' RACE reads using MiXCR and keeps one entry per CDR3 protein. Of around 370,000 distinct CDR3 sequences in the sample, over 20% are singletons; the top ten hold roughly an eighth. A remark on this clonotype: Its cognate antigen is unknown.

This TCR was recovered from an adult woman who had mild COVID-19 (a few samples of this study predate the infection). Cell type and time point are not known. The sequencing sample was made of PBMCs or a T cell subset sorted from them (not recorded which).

Here the CDR3 reads CASTISGGYTF. CDR3 coding DNA: TGTGCCAGCACCATTTCTGGTGGCTACACCTTC. The genes are TRBV11-2 and TRBJ1-2; no clear D gene. Trimming pared 7 bases from V and 7 bases from J, leaving 10 bases between. This CDR3 has 11 residues. The germline CDR1 and CDR2 sequences are SGHAT and FQNNGV.